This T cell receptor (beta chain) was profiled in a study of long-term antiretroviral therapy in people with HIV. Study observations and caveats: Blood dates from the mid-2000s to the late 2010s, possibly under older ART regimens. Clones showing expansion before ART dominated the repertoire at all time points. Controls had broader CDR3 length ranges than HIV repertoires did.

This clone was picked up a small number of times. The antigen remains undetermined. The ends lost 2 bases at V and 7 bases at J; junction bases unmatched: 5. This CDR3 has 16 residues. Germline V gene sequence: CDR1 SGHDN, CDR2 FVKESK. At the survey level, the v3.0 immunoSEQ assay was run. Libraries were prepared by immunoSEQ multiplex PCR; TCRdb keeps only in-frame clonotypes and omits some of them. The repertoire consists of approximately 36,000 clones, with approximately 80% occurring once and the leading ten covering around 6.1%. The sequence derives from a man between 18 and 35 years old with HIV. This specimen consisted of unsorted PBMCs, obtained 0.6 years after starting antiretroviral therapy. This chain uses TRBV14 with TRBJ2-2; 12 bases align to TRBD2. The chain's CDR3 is CASSQRTSGIGGELFF. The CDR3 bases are TGTGCCAGCAGCCAAAGGACTAGCGGGATCGGCGGGGAGCTGTTTTTT. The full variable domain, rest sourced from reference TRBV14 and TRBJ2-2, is EAGVTQFPSHSVIEKGQTVTLRCDPISGHDNLYWYRRVMGKEIKFLLHFVKESKQDESGMPNNRFLAERTGGTYSTLKVQPAELEDSGVYFCASSQRTSGIGGELFFGEGSRLTVL.